The rows below give T cell receptor beta chains drawn from one sample of a study of control samples from healthy donors and cancer patients. Profiling relied on immunoSEQ multiplex PCR, and the TCRdb table lists in-frame clones only, not all of them. The repertoire holds about 120,000 clones, with around 90% as singletons. The sample was blood. The receptor source for this set is a woman aged 70-85 years in good health. Both conserved end residues are part of each CDR3. D genes are given only for firm matches. The size entry is marked missing in some rows and otherwise reads once, few, many or a size class.

v_call	clone_size	d_call	j_call	cdr3_nt	cdr3_aa
TRBV7-3	-	-	TRBJ1-1	TGTGCCAGCAGCTCCCAGGTGAACACTGAAGCTTTCTTT	CASSSQVNTEAFF
TRBV7-9	-	-	TRBJ2-1	TGTGCCAGCTCAGGGCGGGGGCGTGAGCAGTTCTTC	CASSGRGREQFF
TRBV12-3/TRBV12-4	few	TRBD2	TRBJ2-5	TGTGCCAGCAGTTGGGAGGGAGAGACCCAGTACTTC	CASSWEGETQYF
TRBV19	once	TRBD1	TRBJ2-7	TGTGCCAGTAGTCGGACAGGGGTTCACGAGCAGTACTTC	CASSRTGVHEQYF
TRBV4-3	-	-	TRBJ1-1	TGCGCCAGCAGCCAAGTCTCAGGGGTGACTGAAGCTTTCTTT	CASSQVSGVTEAFF
TRBV7-3	-	-	TRBJ1-1	TGTGCCAGCAGCTTACTGAGACGCCCGAACACTGAAGCTTTCTTT	CASSLLRRPNTEAFF
TRBV7-6	-	-	TRBJ2-3	TGTGCCAGCAGCTCCTCCGGTTTTATGTATACGCAGTATTTT	CASSSSGFMYTQYF
TRBV5-1	-	-	TRBJ1-6	TGCGCCAGCAGCTTGGCGGCGAGCTCCTATAATTCACCCCTCCACTTT	CASSLAASSYNSPLHF
TRBV5-1	-	TRBD1	TRBJ2-3	TGCGCCAGCAGCTCCGGACAGGGAAACACAGATACGCAGTATTTT	CASSSGQGNTDTQYF
TRBV3-1/TRBV3-2	-	-	TRBJ2-2	TGTGCCAGCAGCCACGGCACCGGGGAGCTGTTTTTT	CASSHGTGELFF
TRBV7-2	-	-	TRBJ1-1	TGTGCCAGCAGCTTAGTTATCGACACTGAAGCTTTCTTT	CASSLVIDTEAFF
TRBV6-2/TRBV6-3	many	-	TRBJ1-1	TGTGCCAGCAGTTTCGGAAGGACTGAAGCTTTCTTT	CASSFGRTEAFF
TRBV7-3	-	-	TRBJ1-1	TGTGCCAGCACCCTAAGTATGGGGTCCACTGAAGCTTTCTTT	CASTLSMGSTEAFF
TRBV5-5	-	TRBD2	TRBJ2-1	TGTGCCAGCAGCTTGTGGGAGCGGGGGGGCTACAATGAGCAGTTCTTC	CASSLWERGGYNEQFF
TRBV4-2	-	-	TRBJ2-3	TGTGCCAGCAGCCAAGATATAATGGGAGGCACAGATACGCAGTATTTT	CASSQDIMGGTDTQYF
TRBV7-8	-	-	TRBJ1-1	TGTGCCAGCAGCTTAGCGTTGATTAACACTGAAGCTTTCTTT	CASSLALINTEAFF
TRBV27	-	-	TRBJ2-5	TGTGCCAGCAGTTCGGGACCTCGTGGGCAAGAGACCCAGTACTTC	CASSSGPRGQETQYF
TRBV2	-	TRBD2	TRBJ2-3	TGTGCCAGCAGCTCCATGGGGCGGGGGGGAGCCGATACGCAGTATTTT	CASSSMGRGGADTQYF